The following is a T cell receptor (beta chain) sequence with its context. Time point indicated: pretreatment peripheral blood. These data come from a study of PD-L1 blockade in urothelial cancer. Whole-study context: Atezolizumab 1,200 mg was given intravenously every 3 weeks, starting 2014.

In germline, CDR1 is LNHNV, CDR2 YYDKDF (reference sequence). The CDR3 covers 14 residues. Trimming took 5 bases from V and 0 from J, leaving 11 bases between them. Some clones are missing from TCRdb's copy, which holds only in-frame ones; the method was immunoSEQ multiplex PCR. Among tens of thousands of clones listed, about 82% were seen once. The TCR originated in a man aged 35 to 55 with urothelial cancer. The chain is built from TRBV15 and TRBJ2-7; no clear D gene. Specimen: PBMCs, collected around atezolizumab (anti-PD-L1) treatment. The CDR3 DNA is TGTGCCACCAGCCGGCAGGCGAGCTCCTACGAGCAGTACTTC. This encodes CATSRQASSYEQYF.